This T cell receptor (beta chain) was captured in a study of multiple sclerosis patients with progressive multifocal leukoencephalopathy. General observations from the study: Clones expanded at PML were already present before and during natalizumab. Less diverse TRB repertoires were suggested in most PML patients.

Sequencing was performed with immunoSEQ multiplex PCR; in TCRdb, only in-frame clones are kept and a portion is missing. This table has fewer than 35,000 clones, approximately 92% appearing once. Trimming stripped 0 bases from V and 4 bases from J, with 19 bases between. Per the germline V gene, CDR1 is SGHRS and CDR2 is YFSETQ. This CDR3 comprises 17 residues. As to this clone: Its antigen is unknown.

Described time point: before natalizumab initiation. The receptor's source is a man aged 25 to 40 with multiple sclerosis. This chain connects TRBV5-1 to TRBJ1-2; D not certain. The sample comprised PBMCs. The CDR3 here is CASSLAGWVEHGYGYTF. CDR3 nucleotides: TGCGCCAGCAGCTTGGCCGGTTGGGTGGAGCACGGCTATGGCTACACCTTC.